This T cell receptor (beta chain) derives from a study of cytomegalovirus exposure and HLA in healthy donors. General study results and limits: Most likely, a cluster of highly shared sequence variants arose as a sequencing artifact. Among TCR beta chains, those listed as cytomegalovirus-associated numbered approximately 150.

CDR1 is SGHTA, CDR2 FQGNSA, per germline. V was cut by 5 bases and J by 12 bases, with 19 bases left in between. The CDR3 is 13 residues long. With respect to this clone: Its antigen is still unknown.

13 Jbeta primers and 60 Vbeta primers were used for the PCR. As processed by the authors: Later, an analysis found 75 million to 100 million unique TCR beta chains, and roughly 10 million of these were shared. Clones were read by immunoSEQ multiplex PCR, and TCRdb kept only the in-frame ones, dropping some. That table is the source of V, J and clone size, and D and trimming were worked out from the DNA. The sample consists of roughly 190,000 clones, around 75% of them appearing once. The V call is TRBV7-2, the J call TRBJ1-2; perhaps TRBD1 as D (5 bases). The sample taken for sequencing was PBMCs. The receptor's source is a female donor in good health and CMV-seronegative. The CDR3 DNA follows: TGTGCCAGCAGCCTAAGCCGGCAGGGAAGAAACACCTTC. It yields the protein CASSLSRQGRNTF.